The next 3 T cell receptor beta chains were all read from a single sample in a study of CD8 T cells in ankylosing spondylitis. Study conclusions and caveats: For ankylosing spondylitis blood, a TCR beta motif of about eight highly homologous variants appeared characteristic.

Via MiXCR, TCRdb re-called the 5' RACE reads, giving one row per CDR3 protein. The sample consists of some 100,000 distinct CDR3 sequences, around 8.3% of them appearing once. Their antigens remain unidentified. The sequencing sample was made of blood, either unsorted or a sorted T cell fraction (not recorded which). The receptor set was obtained from a male donor with ankylosing spondylitis.

The rearrangement uses TRBV19 and TRBJ2-1; D remains unclear. The CDR3 is made up of 13 amino acids. Per germline, CDR1 LNHDA and CDR2 SQIVND (reference sequence). Trimming removed 3 bases at V and 6 bases at J, with 9 bases between. In DNA form, the CDR3 reads TGTGCCAGTAGTATCTCTGGGGTCAATGAGCAGTTCTTC. Encoded protein: CASSISGVNEQFF.

This clonotype was observed a few times. The rearrangement joins TRBV20-1 to TRBJ2-5; D gene ambiguous. V was shortened by 6 bases and J by 4 bases, with 15 bases between the two germline ends. Germline CDR1 DFQATT, CDR2 SNEGSKA (reference sequence). The CDR3 loop spans 13 amino acids. The CDR3 loop reads CSAPITMSETQYF. DNA of the CDR3: TGCAGTGCCCCCATTACGATGTCAGAGACCCAGTACTTC.

The chain has TRBV9 and TRBJ2-7, with 7 bases fitting TRBD2. Losses at the gene ends were 0 bases for V and 1 base for J; bases not matched to a gene: 4. CDR3 length: 15 residues. The V gene's germline CDR1 is SGDLS and CDR2 YYNGEE. This chain's CDR3 is CASSVEGLPSYEQYF. The CDR3 nucleotides are TGTGCCAGCAGCGTAGAGGGACTACCTTCCTACGAGCAGTACTTC.